This note documents a single T cell receptor (beta chain) sequence. The antigen remains undetermined. The data derive from a study of PD-1 blockade in classical Hodgkin lymphoma. Study details: The patients were dosed with nivolumab 3 mg/kg, infused intravenously every 2 weeks. Overall study findings and caveats: The CD4+ diversity rise by C4D1 was clearest in complete responders.

Using immunoSEQ multiplex PCR, the repertoire was profiled, and TCRdb retains in-frame clones only, with some absent. The sample records 24,000 or so clones, around 81% being singletons. With no exception, relapse followed autologous stem cell transplantation in all patients, and brentuximab vedotin exposure varied. Looked up from germline, CDR1 is WNHNN and CDR2 is SYGVQD (reference sequence). Trimming cost V 3 bases and J 3 bases; bases outside gene matches: 8. The CDR3 length is 17 residues. This TCR was recovered from a human donor with classical Hodgkin lymphoma. The material sequenced was peripheral blood mononuclear cells (PBMCs), taken before the second cycle of nivolumab. The chain joins TRBV10-1 to TRBJ2-1; 10 nucleotides agree with TRBD1. CDR3 coding DNA: TGCGCCAGCAGTGACCCTACCGGGACAGGGGACTACAATGAGCAGTTCTTC. Its protein is CASSDPTGTGDYNEQFF.